The 14 T cell receptor beta chains reported below all come from one sample, sequenced in a study of human T cells and chemical hapten exposure. TCRdb re-called the RACE reads with MiXCR, one entry per CDR3 protein. The data contain 45,000 to 60,000 distinct CDR3 sequences, roughly 12% of them singletons. As to time point: patch test 3, about 24 weeks after DPC sensitization. Noted treatment: therapeutic diphenylcyclopropenone sensitization with weekly scalp DPC. Material: whole blood, obtained in connection with sensitization to the hapten diphenylcyclopropenone (DPC). The receptor source for this set is a man aged 30 to 39 with alopecia areata. Some clones in this sample may be carry-over from other donors' samples.

This clonotype was observed at least ten times. V and J are TRBV7-9 and TRBJ1-5, with D hard to call. The germline V gene encodes CDR1 SEHNR and CDR2 FQNEAQ (reference sequence). The CDR3 is made up of 15 amino acids. V was pared by 6 bases and J by 6 bases, with 18 bases between. CDR3 nucleotide sequence: TGTGCCAGCAGTTCCGGAAGACTACTGGGTCAGCCCCAGCATTTT. This gives the protein CASSSGRLLGQPQHF.

V is TRBV27 and J is TRBJ1-2; D unresolved. Trimming stripped 8 bases from V and 2 bases from J, with 12 bases between. The CDR3 runs to 13 residues. CDR1 and CDR2 from the germline V gene are MNHEY and SMNVEV (reference sequence). This CDR3 reads CASSSLDNYGYTF. The CDR3 DNA sequence: TGTGCCAGCTCCTCGCTCGACAACTATGGCTACACCTTC.

This clonotype was detected ten times or more. The chain uses TRBV6-2 or TRBV6-3 and TRBJ2-1; 8 bases are shared with TRBD1. The CDR3 extends over 14 amino acids. CDR1 is MNHEY, CDR2 SVGEGT, per germline. Unmatched junction bases numbered 4, after V lost 6 bases and J lost 3 bases. CDR3 loop: CASSRTGYYNEQFF. The CDR3 DNA reads TGTGCCAGCAGCAGGACAGGGTACTACAATGAGCAGTTCTTC.

This clonotype was seen many times. This chain links TRBV18 with TRBJ2-5, with 8 bases fitting TRBD2. CDR1 is KGHSH, CDR2 LQKENI, per germline. V trimming: 6 bases; J trimming: 5 bases; junction bases outside the gene matches: 11. The CDR3 length is 15 residues. The CDR3 DNA is TGTGCCAGCTCCCCCCCCGGGGGGGGCGCGGAGACCCAGTACTTC. Its protein product is CASSPPGGGAETQYF.

This clonotype was observed at least ten times. An end of the junction differs from the germline gene, which may be a read error. The gene calls are TRBV7-7 and TRBJ2-6; D may be TRBD2 (5 bases). The germline CDR1 and CDR2 sequences are SSHAT and FNYEAQ (reference sequence). The CDR3 contains 16 residues. The CDR3 DNA reads as TGTGCTAGCAGCCCCCTCAGAGGGTCTGGGGCCAACGTCCTGACTTTC. Amino acids: CASSPLRGSGANVLTF.

The rearrangement joins TRBV12-3 or TRBV12-4 to TRBJ1-1; D is unclear. The V end was cut by 10 bases, the J end by 1 base, with 7 bases between. This CDR3 spans 11 amino acids. The CDR3 DNA reads as TGTGCCACTCACTGGAACACTGAAGCTTTCTTT. Protein sequence: CATHWNTEAFF.

This clonotype has at least ten counts. The CDR3 here is CASSHKGHKRTDTQYF. Written as DNA, the CDR3 is TGTGCCAGCAGCCATAAAGGACACAAGCGCACAGATACGCAGTATTTT. The chain carries TRBV3-1 and TRBJ2-3; D may be TRBD1 (5 bases). The ends were cut back, 3 bases at V and 1 base at J, with 14 bases in the middle. Germline CDR1 is LGHDT and CDR2 is YNNKEL (reference sequence). The CDR3 length is 16 residues.

The CDR3 sequence is CASSLDSGATQYF. In DNA, the CDR3 is TGTGCCAGCAGTTTAGATAGCGGGGCTACGCAGTATTTT. The genes are TRBV27 and TRBJ2-3, with TRBD2 matching over 8 bases. The germline V gene encodes CDR1 MNHEY and CDR2 SMNVEV (reference sequence). V lost 2 bases and J lost 8; bases outside the gene matches: 3. This CDR3 has 13 amino acids.

The V gene is TRBV28, the J gene TRBJ1-4, with TRBD1 matching 8 bases. The CDR3 totals 14 residues. V trimming: 6 bases; J trimming: 8 bases; junction bases outside the gene matches: 8. Germline V gene sequence: CDR1 MDHEN, CDR2 SYDVKM. The CDR3 loop is CASSQQDRAEKLFF. The CDR3 DNA reads as TGTGCCAGCAGCCAACAGGACAGGGCCGAAAAACTGTTTTTT.

CDR3 nucleotides: TGTGCCAGCCTGGATAGACCCTATAATTCACCCCTCCACTTT. Protein sequence: CASLDRPYNSPLHF. The gene calls are TRBV19 and TRBJ1-6; D unclear. This CDR3 comprises 14 residues. The germline gives CDR1 LNHDA, CDR2 SQIVND (reference sequence). Trimming took 9 bases from V and 2 from J, leaving 11 bases between them.

This clonotype was counted a few times. The J gene is TRBJ2-7, the V gene TRBV5-6, with TRBD2 matching 8 bases. Looked up from germline, CDR1 is SGHDT and CDR2 is YYEEEE. The length of the CDR3 is 14 residues. With 2 bases clipped from V and 4 bases from J, the junction kept 5 bases outside the gene matches. The CDR3 bases are TGTGCCAGCAGCTTCGGACTAGCCCTATACGAGCAGTACTTC. Protein: CASSFGLALYEQYF.

The rearrangement links TRBV9 to TRBJ1-2, with 8 bases fitting TRBD1. Germline-derived CDR1 and CDR2 are SGDLS and YYNGEE. The CDR3 has 15 amino acids. The V segment lost 4 bases and the J segment 5 bases; nucleotides outside the gene matches: 10. Here the CDR3 DNA reads TGTGCCAGCAGCCGCGGACAGGGTGCCCCTTATGGCTACACCTTC. Translating gives CASSRGQGAPYGYTF.

Only a few counts were recorded for this clonotype. J is TRBJ2-5 and V is TRBV20-1; no firm D call. Germline loops: CDR1 DFQATT, CDR2 SNEGSKA (reference sequence). V dropped 5 bases and J dropped 1 base, with 14 bases sitting between them. The CDR3 consists of 14 residues. The CDR3 region has the DNA TGCAGTGCTTTAAGAGCAGCAGTCCAAGAGACCCAGTACTTC. It codes for CSALRAAVQETQYF.

There are a few counts of this clonotype. The V and J genes are TRBV21-1 and TRBJ2-5; the table's D gene call, TRBD1, was not cross checked with the DNA. TRBV21-1 is given as a pseudogene. The CDR3 runs to 13 residues. The DNA for the CDR3 is TGTGCCAGCAGCTTCCGGGACAGAGAGACCCAGTACTTC. This translates into CASSFRDRETQYF.